These 29 T cell receptor beta chains came from one sample sequenced in a study of response to subunit inactivated influenza vaccine. TCRdb used MiXCR to reprocess the RT-PCR reads, holding one entry per CDR3 protein. The sample has roughly 550,000 distinct CDR3 sequences, 20% to 25% seen once; the top ten hold about 3%. These data also formed part of another study, on T cells expressing NK-cell markers. Turning to that study: Making the TCR beta cDNA relied on 5'RACE template switching with UMIs.

Here the sequenced sample was CD4+ T cells sorted from PBMCs, taken about 11 days after vaccination. The source of these receptors is a man aged 50 or older who received an inactivated influenza vaccine.

This sequence joins TRBV28 and TRBJ2-3; D uncertain. Germline V CDR1 and CDR2: MDHEN, SYDVKM. V was cut by 2 bases and J by 2 bases, with 11 bases left in between. The CDR3 runs 15 residues. CDR3 residues: CASSLRQPHTDTQYF. In DNA, the CDR3 is TGTGCCAGCAGTTTACGTCAGCCTCACACAGATACGCAGTATTTT.

This chain joins TRBV6-2 or TRBV6-3 and TRBJ2-1; 10 bases agree with TRBD1. V lost 5 bases, J lost 7 bases, and 8 bases stayed unmatched. The germline gives CDR1 MNHEY, CDR2 SVGEGT. The CDR3 is 15 residues long. The CDR3 protein is CASSSRGTGVNEQFF. Written as DNA, the CDR3 is TGTGCCAGCAGTAGCCGAGGGACAGGGGTGAATGAGCAGTTCTTC.

This clonotype was picked up one time. The rearrangement uses TRBV6-2 or TRBV6-3 and TRBJ2-7; D is perhaps TRBD2 (5 bases). The CDR3 has 11 amino acids. Trimming pared 5 bases from V and 7 bases from J, leaving 9 bases between. The germline V gene has CDR1 MNHEY and CDR2 SVGEGT. CDR3 sequence reads: CASSTTREQYF. In DNA, the CDR3 is TGTGCCAGCAGTACAACTAGGGAGCAGTACTTC.

The rearrangement uses TRBV5-1 and TRBJ1-5; D might be TRBD1 (6 bases). With 4 bases removed from V and 1 base from J, the gap between germline ends came to 9 bases. Germline CDR1 SGHRS, CDR2 YFSETQ. The CDR3 covers 14 residues. The CDR3 nucleotides read TGCGCCAGCAGCCCCGACAGGAGCAATCAGCCCCAGCATTTT. Translating it yields CASSPDRSNQPQHF.

CDR3 nucleotides: TGTGCCAGTAGTATAGATGGAACAGGGGCCAGGCAGCCCCAGCATTTT. Its translation: CASSIDGTGARQPQHF. The rearrangement links TRBV19 to TRBJ1-5, with 7 bases lining up with TRBD1. V shed 0 bases and J 7 bases; nucleotides not matched to a gene: 9. The CDR3 is made up of 16 amino acids. Per germline, CDR1 LNHDA and CDR2 SQIVND (reference sequence).

This clonotype was detected a few times. The gene calls are TRBV29-1 and TRBJ1-5; D is perhaps TRBD1 (5 bases). V lost 4 bases to trimming and J lost 3 bases, with 10 bases between them. This CDR3 comprises 13 residues. CDR1 is SQVTM, CDR2 ANQGSEA, per germline. The CDR3 reads CSVAVGANQPQHF. The DNA for the CDR3 is TGCAGCGTTGCTGTCGGGGCCAATCAGCCCCAGCATTTT.

There are a few counts of this clonotype. The gene calls are TRBV29-1 and TRBJ1-2, with 10 bases matching TRBD1. The germline V gene has CDR1 SQVTM and CDR2 ANQGSEA. CDR3 length: 13 amino acids. V was clipped by 6 bases and J by 8 bases; unmatched bases: 9. The CDR3 protein is CSVEPGQGLGYTF. The DNA for the CDR3 is TGCAGCGTCGAACCGGGACAGGGGCTCGGCTACACCTTC. The full variable domain, its missing parts supplied by reference TRBV29-1 and TRBJ1-2, is SAVISQKPSRDICQRGTSLTIQCQVDSQVTMMFWYRQQPGQSLTLIATANQGSEATYESGFVIDKFPISRPNLTFSTLTVSNMSPEDSSIYLCSVEPGQGLGYTFGSGTRLTVV.

The chain has TRBV30 and TRBJ2-1; TRBD2 is a possible D gene (6 bases). Trimming removed 4 bases at V and 10 bases at J, with 17 bases between. This CDR3 region has 13 residues. Germline-derived CDR1 and CDR2 are GTSNPN and SVGIG (reference sequence). The CDR3 DNA sequence: TGTGCCTGGAATTTAGACCGGGGGACGGAGCAGTTCTTC. This encodes CAWNLDRGTEQFF.

This chain uses TRBV7-8 with TRBJ1-5, with D possibly TRBD1 on 6 matching bases. This CDR3 has 14 residues. CDR1 and CDR2 (germline): SGHVS, FQNEAQ. Trimming pared 1 base from V and 11 bases from J, leaving 15 bases between. The CDR3 region has the DNA TGTGCCAGCAGCTTAGTACAGATAGGGGGAGCCCAGCATTTT. Translating gives CASSLVQIGGAQHF.

The rearrangement uses TRBV7-2 and TRBJ2-5; D is undetermined. The CDR3 extends over 13 amino acids. Looked up from germline, CDR1 is SGHTA and CDR2 is FQGNSA. Trimming left V 2 bases short and J 6 bases short, with 10 bases between. This CDR3 is CASSLHKAQTQYF. As DNA, the CDR3 is TGTGCCAGCAGCTTACATAAGGCGCAGACCCAGTACTTC. The full variable domain, with the rest looked up from reference TRBV7-2 and TRBJ2-5, is GAGVSQSPSNKVTEKGKDVELRCDPISGHTALYWYRQSLGQGLEFLIYFQGNSAPDKSGLPSDRFSAERTGGSVSTLTIQRTQQEDSAVYLCASSLHKAQTQYFGPGTRLLVL.

This sequence joins TRBV2 and TRBJ2-2; 10 nucleotides match TRBD1. V shed 4 bases, J shed 6 bases, and the junction held 17 bases outside the gene matches. From germline, CDR1 is SNHLY and CDR2 FYNNEI. This CDR3 contains 19 residues. Here the CDR3 reads CASSAYHPQGTGVPGELFF. DNA for the CDR3: TGTGCCAGCAGTGCGTACCACCCCCAGGGGACAGGGGTCCCCGGGGAGCTGTTTTTT.

The chain uses TRBV10-2 and TRBJ1-2, with D maybe TRBD1 (5 bases). Germline CDR1 and CDR2: WSHSY and SAAADI. The ends were cut back, 5 bases at V and 13 bases at J, with 14 bases in the middle. The CDR3 extends over 11 amino acids. In DNA form, the CDR3 reads TGCGCCAGCAGTAGTACGGGACCCGCCACCTTC. Translated: CASSSTGPATF.

The gene calls are TRBV20-1 and TRBJ1-1, with D unclear. Germline loops: CDR1 DFQATT, CDR2 SNEGSKA (reference sequence). The length of the CDR3 is 11 residues. The ends were cut back, 3 bases at V and 2 bases at J, with 4 bases in the middle. CDR3 residues: CSARVNTEAFF. DNA for the CDR3: TGCAGTGCTAGGGTAAACACTGAAGCTTTCTTT.

The chain combines TRBV12-3 or TRBV12-4 with TRBJ1-2; 7 bases match TRBD1. This CDR3 contains 15 residues. Trimming removed 4 bases from V and 8 bases from J; junction bases left unmatched: 13. CDR3 region: CASSYDVQGMFGYTF. The CDR3, as DNA: TGTGCCAGCAGTTACGACGTACAGGGGATGTTCGGCTACACCTTC.

The gene calls are TRBV5-1 and TRBJ2-1; 7 positions match TRBD2. Germline CDR1 SGHRS, CDR2 YFSETQ. This CDR3 comprises 15 residues. V dropped 4 bases and J dropped 5; count of bases not matched to a gene: 9. The CDR3 here is CASSGEPAGHNEQFF. As DNA, the CDR3 is TGCGCCAGCAGCGGAGAGCCAGCGGGACACAATGAGCAGTTCTTC.

This clonotype occurred a few times. V is TRBV28 and J is TRBJ2-1; 11 bases are a match to TRBD2. This CDR3 is 18 amino acids long. V lost 3 bases to trimming and J lost 4 bases; unmatched junction nucleotides: 11. Looked up from germline, CDR1 is MDHEN and CDR2 is SYDVKM. The CDR3 region has the DNA TGTGCCAGCAGTTTTAAGGATGGGAGACTAGCGGGATACAATGAGCAGTTCTTC. Translated, it gives CASSFKDGRLAGYNEQFF.

This clonotype was counted between two and nine times. The rearrangement uses TRBV4-2 and TRBJ2-3, with a weak D call TRBD2 (5 bases). The germline V gene encodes CDR1 LGHNA and CDR2 YNFKEQ. V dropped 0 bases and J dropped 10 bases, with 11 bases sitting between them. The CDR3 runs to 13 residues. The CDR3 sequence: CASSQDWETPQYF. In DNA, the CDR3 is TGTGCCAGCAGCCAAGACTGGGAGACCCCGCAGTATTTT.

This clonotype appeared a few times. The chain joins TRBV29-1 to TRBJ1-1; possible D gene TRBD1, 6 bases. Deletions cut 4 bases from V and 5 bases from J, with 23 bases between. Germline values: CDR1 SQVTM, CDR2 ANQGSEA. The CDR3 totals 16 residues. The CDR3 loop is CSVVGGVGGDRTEAFF. CDR3 nucleotide sequence: TGCAGCGTTGTCGGTGGGGTAGGGGGGGATCGGACTGAAGCTTTCTTT.

This clonotype qualifies as medium-sized. The chain links TRBV7-2 to TRBJ2-3; 9 bases match TRBD2. The CDR3 is made up of 16 amino acids. V lost 4 bases, J lost 2 bases, and 7 bases stayed unmatched. The germline CDR1 and CDR2 sequences are SGHTA and FQGNSA. CDR3 loop: CASSWGLAGSTDTQYF. The CDR3 nucleotides are TGTGCCAGCAGCTGGGGACTAGCAGGGTCCACAGATACGCAGTATTTT. Full variable domain (remainder filled in from reference TRBV7-2 and TRBJ2-3): GAGVSQSPSNKVTEKGKDVELRCDPISGHTALYWYRQSLGQGLEFLIYFQGNSAPDKSGLPSDRFSAERTGGSVSTLTIQRTQQEDSAVYLCASSWGLAGSTDTQYFGPGTRLTVL.

Concerning this clonotype itself: One junction end disagrees with the germline gene, perhaps due to a read error. The chain is built from TRBV11-1 and TRBJ2-2; 7 nucleotides agree with TRBD1. Germline V gene lookup returns CDR1 SGHAT and CDR2 FQDESV (reference sequence). The CDR3 is made up of 14 amino acids. CDR3 DNA sequence: TGTGCCAGCAGCTCTCACAGGGGCACCGGGGACCTGTTTTTT. It is translated as CASSSHRGTGDLFF. The full variable domain, its missing parts supplied by reference TRBV11-1 and TRBJ2-2, is EAEVAQSPRYKITEKSQAVAFWCDPISGHATLYWYRQILGQGPELLVQFQDESVVDDSQLPKDRFSAERLKGVDSTLKIQPAELGDSAMYLCASSSHRGTGDLFFGEGSRLTVL.

This rearrangement joins TRBV7-2 to TRBJ1-2; TRBD1 agrees at 12 bases. With V trimmed by 5 bases and J by 7 bases, 5 bases remained unmatched. CDR1 SGHTA and CDR2 FQGNSA come from the germline V gene. The CDR3 runs 14 residues. CDR3 amino acids: CASSLRDRGRGYTF. The CDR3 coding sequence is TGTGCCAGCAGCCTACGGGACAGGGGGCGTGGCTACACCTTC.

The rearrangement uses TRBV30 and TRBJ2-3, with D possibly being TRBD1 or TRBD2 (5 bases each). V was shortened by 8 bases and J by 0 bases, with 18 bases between the two germline ends. CDR1 is GTSNPN and CDR2 is SVGIG in the germline V gene (reference sequence). This CDR3 comprises 15 residues. CDR3 sequence (DNA): TGTGCCAGTTCCTCCGGGACCCGGAGCACAGATACGCAGTATTTT. Amino acid sequence: CASSSGTRSTDTQYF.

This sequence joins TRBV7-6 and TRBJ2-2, with D tentatively TRBD1 or TRBD2 (5 bases each). CDR3 size: 16 residues. The germline CDR1 and CDR2 sequences are SGHVS and FNYEAQ. The ends were cut back, 5 bases at V and 6 bases at J, with 19 bases in the middle. In DNA form, the CDR3 reads TGTGCCAGCAGCGGGTGGGACGGTAGCGAGGCCGGGGAGCTGTTTTTT. Amino acid sequence: CASSGWDGSEAGELFF.

This chain connects TRBV28 to TRBJ1-5; D possibly corresponds to TRBD1 (6 bases). V was trimmed by 5 bases and J by 9 bases, leaving 23 bases between them. The CDR3 runs to 16 residues. Per the germline V gene, CDR1 is MDHEN and CDR2 is SYDVKM. The CDR3 is CASSLATGSRGWPQHF. In DNA form, the CDR3 reads TGTGCCAGCAGTCTCGCGACAGGCAGCCGGGGGTGGCCCCAGCATTTT.

Notes on this clonotype: This may be a read error: a much more frequent sequence differs by one nucleotide. The genes are TRBV12-3 or TRBV12-4 and TRBJ2-7; D perhaps matches TRBD2 (5 bases). The CDR3 is made up of 17 amino acids. Here the CDR3 DNA reads TGTGCCAGGAGTTTAGTGCTTTTCGGGGAGAGCTCCTACGAGCAGTACTTC. It yields the protein CARSLVLFGESSYEQYF.

This sequence joins TRBV7-9 and TRBJ2-5, with D possibly matching TRBD2 (6 bases). Per germline, CDR1 SEHNR and CDR2 FQNEAQ (reference sequence). Trimming left V 5 bases short and J 5 bases short, with 18 bases between. The CDR3 has 15 residues. The CDR3 protein is CASSAALGGTETQYF. In nucleotides, the CDR3 is TGTGCCAGCAGCGCTGCTTTGGGGGGTACGGAGACCCAGTACTTC.

The chain is built from TRBV5-1 and TRBJ2-3; D perhaps matches TRBD1 (6 bases). Per the germline V gene, CDR1 is SGHRS and CDR2 is YFSETQ. V lost 4 bases and J lost 2, with 17 bases in between. The length of the CDR3 is 16 residues. In nucleotides, the CDR3 is TGCGCCAGCAGCCAACCCCTGGACAGAGTCACAGATACGCAGTATTTT. It translates to CASSQPLDRVTDTQYF.

The V gene is TRBV7-7, the J gene TRBJ2-5, with TRBD1 matching 11 bases. V gave up 4 bases and J gave up 4 bases; unmatched junction bases: 5. CDR1 and CDR2 from the germline V gene are SSHAT and FNYEAQ (reference sequence). The CDR3 contains 15 residues. This chain's CDR3 is CASSSRTGGSETQYF. The CDR3 coding sequence is TGTGCCAGCAGCTCCCGGACAGGGGGCTCAGAGACCCAGTACTTC.

V usage is TRBV7-2 and J usage is TRBJ2-2; D is uncertain. The CDR3 extends over 13 amino acids. The V gene's germline CDR1 is SGHTA and CDR2 FQGNSA. The V and J ends lost 5 bases and 10 bases respectively, with 14 bases between them. CDR3 amino acids: CASSTELVVELFF. CDR3 bases: TGTGCCAGCAGCACAGAACTCGTTGTGGAGCTGTTTTTT.